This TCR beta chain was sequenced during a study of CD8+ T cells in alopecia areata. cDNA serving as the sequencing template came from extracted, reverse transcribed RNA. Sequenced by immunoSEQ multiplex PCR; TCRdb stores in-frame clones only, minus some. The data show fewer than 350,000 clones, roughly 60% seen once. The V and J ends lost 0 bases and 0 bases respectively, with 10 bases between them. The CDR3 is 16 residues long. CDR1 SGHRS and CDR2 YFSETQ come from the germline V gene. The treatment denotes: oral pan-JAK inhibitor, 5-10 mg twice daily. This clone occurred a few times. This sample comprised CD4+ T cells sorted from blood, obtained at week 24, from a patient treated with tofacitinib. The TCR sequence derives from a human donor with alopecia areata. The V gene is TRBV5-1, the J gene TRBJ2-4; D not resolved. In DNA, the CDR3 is TGCGCCAGCAGCTTGGCCGGAAGGACAGCCAAAAACATTCAGTACTTC. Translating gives CASSLAGRTAKNIQYF.